The T cell receptor (beta chain) under discussion was sequenced for a study of T cells in Graves' hyperthyroidism and ophthalmopathy. Overall study findings and caveats: Most thyroid clonotypes expanded above 0.001 appeared in blood too.

This CDR3 contains 13 residues. CDR1 is SQVTM and CDR2 is ANQGSEA in the germline V gene. After removal of 8 bases from V and 7 bases from J, the junction contained 11 bases not matched to a gene. The TCR beta CDR3 regions underwent amplification using RNA transcripts as the source. A first-round RT-PCR of the TCR CDR3 used the HTBI primer set. Each CDR3 protein gets one entry after TCRdb re-called the multiplex PCR reads with MiXCR. The repertoire holds roughly 700,000 distinct CDR3 sequences, with 17% as singletons. With respect to this clonotype: Antigen specificity is unknown.

This clonotype was sampled from a man aged 45-65 years with Graves' hyperthyroidism. The sequenced sample consisted of blood. This chain uses TRBV29-1 with TRBJ1-1; 9 bases fit TRBD1. The DNA for the CDR3 is TGCAGCTGTCCCGGGACAGGGTTCGGTGAAGCTTTCTTT. Translation gives CSCPGTGFGEAFF. Based on the CDR3 plus reference TRBV29-1 and TRBJ1-1, the full variable domain is SAVISQKPSRDICQRGTSLTIQCQVDSQVTMMFWYRQQPGQSLTLIATANQGSEATYESGFVIDKFPISRPNLTFSTLTVSNMSPEDSSIYLCSCPGTGFGEAFFGQGTRLTVV.